These 19 T cell receptor beta chains came from one sample sequenced in a study of T cells in women clearing cervical HPV infection. Measured with immunoSEQ multiplex PCR; TCRdb has only the in-frame clones, and not every one. The sample has about 23,000 clones; the top ten hold about 9.1%. Sequences were obtained from blood buffy coat. These receptors were collected from a woman between 18 and 70 years old with a cervical HPV16 infection that either progressed to CIN3+ or cleared (not recorded which).

Note on this clone: The read comes to an end 3 residues before the CDR3 does, leaving the germline J gene to fill in the end. V gene TRBV19 combines with J gene TRBJ2-6; D is ambiguous. The CDR3 runs 16 residues. The V end lost 4 bases, the J end lost 0 bases, and 10 bases lay between the germline ends. Germline CDR1 reads LNHDA; CDR2 reads SQIVND (reference sequence). CDR3 DNA, as far as it was read: TGTGCCAGTAGTACCAACAGCCTCTCTGGGGCCAACGTC. Translated, it gives CASSTNSLSGANV. The full CDR3 sequence reads CASSTNSLSGANVLTF.

In the case of this clone: From the germline J gene comes the end of the CDR3, since the read stops 3 residues before it. The chain has TRBV7-2 and TRBJ1-3; D gene unclear. The CDR3 totals 14 residues. V lost 5 bases to trimming and J lost 0 bases, with 8 bases between them. Germline V gives CDR1 SGHTA, CDR2 FQGNSA. Partial CDR3 DNA: TGTGCCAGCAGCCTAAGTCTCTCTGGAAACACC. Amino acids: CASSLSLSGNT. The entire CDR3 sequence reads CASSLSLSGNTIYF.

Notes on this clone: The read is 3 residues too short to cover the CDR3 end, so that end is filled in from the germline J gene. The rearrangement links TRBV11-3 to TRBJ2-7; a possible D gene is TRBD2 (6 bases). V was clipped by 3 bases and J by 3 bases, with 12 bases between them. The CDR3 consists of 14 residues. The germline V gene encodes CDR1 SGHNT and CDR2 YENEEA. This CDR3 reads CASSLRDLVYEQYF. CDR3 bases read: TGTGCCAGCAGCTTGCGGGACTTGGTCTACGAG.

Turning to this clone: The read is 3 residues too short to cover the CDR3 end, so that end is filled in from the germline J gene. V usage is TRBV20-1 and J usage is TRBJ1-6; 9 bases map to TRBD1. The CDR3 totals 15 residues. Germline V gene sequence: CDR1 DFQATT, CDR2 SNEGSKA (reference sequence). V lost 6 bases and J lost 6; bases outside the gene matches: 9. Incomplete CDR3 DNA: TGCAGTGCCTGGGACAGGGAGGGAGTTAATTCACCC. This gives the protein CSAWDREGVNSP. The CDR3 in full is CSAWDREGVNSPLHF.

With regard to this clone: The read ends 3 residues shy of where the CDR3 ends; the end is completed using the germline J gene. The gene calls are TRBV30 and TRBJ2-1; D possibly corresponds to TRBD1 (5 bases). Trimming left V 5 bases short and J 4 bases short, with 15 bases between. Per germline, CDR1 GTSNPN and CDR2 SVGIG (reference sequence). The CDR3 has 14 amino acids. The CDR3 spells CAWADWGRYNEQFF. Incomplete CDR3 DNA: TGTGCCTGGGCCGACTGGGGCAGGTACAATGAG.

For this clone: Read data end 3 residues before the CDR3 end; the end is taken from the germline J gene. This chain connects TRBV20-1 to TRBJ2-7; D is ambiguous. Germline lookup yields CDR1 DFQATT and CDR2 SNEGSKA (reference sequence). The CDR3 loop spans 15 amino acids. The ends were cut back, 0 bases at V and 3 bases at J, with 15 bases in the middle. The covered CDR3 bases are TGCAGTGCTAGAGATGGTGGTCTTAACATCTACGAG. Protein: CSARDGGLNIYE. The entire CDR3 protein reads CSARDGGLNIYEQYF.

Comments on this clone: The CDR3 end lies 3 residues beyond the end of the read and is filled in from the germline J gene. The rearrangement links TRBV3-1 (or the pseudogene TRBV3-2) to TRBJ2-1; D is uncertain. The germline V gene has CDR1 LGHDT and CDR2 YNNKEL (reference sequence). V was clipped by 1 base and J by 5 bases, with 12 bases between them. The CDR3 has 15 amino acids. CDR3 region: CASSQATEPNNEQFF. The covered CDR3 bases are TGTGCCAGCAGCCAAGCCACAGAGCCTAACAATGAG.

A word on this clone: The read is 3 residues too short to cover the CDR3 end, so that end is filled in from the germline J gene. The chain has TRBV5-5 and TRBJ2-5; D perhaps matches TRBD1 (6 bases). Germline lookup yields CDR1 SGHKS and CDR2 YYEKEE (reference sequence). This CDR3 spans 14 amino acids. The covered CDR3 bases are TGTGCCAGCAGCTTGGCCGCGCGGACAGATACC. Protein product: CASSLAARTDT. The whole CDR3 reads CASSLAARTDTQYF.

As to this clone: The CDR3 goes on 3 residues after the read ends, and that part is filled in from the germline J gene. The chain carries TRBV7-2 and TRBJ1-1; D is perhaps TRBD1 (5 bases). The V and J ends lost 8 bases and 0 bases respectively, with 13 bases between them. The CDR3 runs 14 residues. The germline V gene encodes CDR1 SGHTA and CDR2 FQGNSA. CDR3 protein: CASGPGHMNTEAFF. Partial CDR3 DNA: TGTGCCAGCGGCCCAGGACATATGAACACTGAA.

In the case of this clone: The CDR3 end falls 3 residues outside the read, so it is completed with the germline J gene. J is TRBJ2-1 and V is TRBV11-3; 9 bases map to TRBD1. Germline CDR1 is SGHNT and CDR2 is YENEEA. The CDR3 covers 14 residues. J lost 7 bases, V lost 5 bases, and 6 bases had no gene match. The covered CDR3 bases are TGTGCCAGCAGCAAGGACAGGGGAAGGAATGAG. Its protein product is CASSKDRGRNE. The entire CDR3 protein is CASSKDRGRNEQFF.

To note about this clone: Read sequence stops 3 residues before the CDR3 end, and the germline J gene provides the missing end. The chain recombines TRBV5-4 with TRBJ1-2; unclear D gene. V was clipped by 2 bases and J by 4 bases, with 6 bases between them. The CDR3 is 12 residues long. The germline V gene has CDR1 SGHNT and CDR2 YYREEE (reference sequence). CDR3: CASSFEVYGYTF. The part of the CDR3 DNA that was read is TGTGCCAGCAGCTTTGAGGTCTATGGC.

CDR3 bases read: TGCGCCAGCAGCGGGGCGTTAAGTGATAGGGAG. Encoded protein: CASSGALSDRE. The whole CDR3 sequence is CASSGALSDRELFF. The J gene is TRBJ2-2, the V gene TRBV5-1; D is possibly TRBD1 (5 bases). The CDR3 extends 3 residues past the end of the read, so its final part is completed from the germline J gene. CDR3 length: 14 residues. V was cut by 4 bases and J by 9 bases, with 16 bases left in between. Germline V gene data show CDR1 as SGHRS and CDR2 as YFSETQ.

As for this clone: Coverage ceases 3 residues before the CDR3 finishes, and the germline J gene fills in the end. The chain links TRBV4-1 to TRBJ1-6, with D unresolved. CDR3 size: 16 residues. Trimming removed 4 bases at V and 7 bases at J, with 17 bases between. Germline V gene lookup returns CDR1 MGHRA and CDR2 YSYEKL. Incomplete CDR3 DNA: TGCGCCAGCAGCCCCGGCCGGGCTGCGGGGAATTCACCC. This gives the protein CASSPGRAAGNSP. The complete CDR3 sequence is CASSPGRAAGNSPLHF.

About this clone itself: The read ends 3 residues early relative to the CDR3; the germline J gene fills the gap. The chain has TRBV28 and TRBJ1-6; 10 bases map to TRBD1. Germline V gene sequence: CDR1 MDHEN, CDR2 SYDVKM. The CDR3 totals 14 residues. V trimming: 6 bases; J trimming: 8 bases; junction bases outside the gene matches: 4. The CDR3 spells CASRSGTGDSPLHF. The part of the CDR3 DNA that was read is TGTGCCAGCAGGAGTGGGACAGGGGATTCACCC.

As regards this clone: The observed sequence ends 3 residues before the CDR3 terminus, with the missing tail filled in from the germline J gene. The chain carries TRBV20-1 and TRBJ2-7; a possible D gene is TRBD1 (6 bases). Trimming removed 6 bases from V and 6 bases from J, with 18 bases in between. Germline CDR1 is DFQATT and CDR2 is SNEGSKA (reference sequence). The CDR3 covers 13 residues. The CDR3 sequence: CSAEDDQGREQYF. The DNA read from the CDR3 is TGCAGTGCGGAGGACGACCAGGGGCGCGAG.

Points on this clone: Coverage ceases 3 residues before the CDR3 finishes, and the germline J gene fills in the end. The chain links TRBV5-5 to TRBJ2-3; the D gene is possibly TRBD2 (6 bases). Germline CDR1 reads SGHKS; CDR2 reads YYEKEE (reference sequence). CDR3 length equals 15 residues. V was clipped by 0 bases and J by 4 bases, with 12 bases between them. CDR3 bases read: TGTGCCAGCAGCTTGGTTGGCGGGATCTCAGATACG. Its protein is CASSLVGGISDT. The entire CDR3 is CASSLVGGISDTQYF. The full variable domain, completed using reference TRBV5-5 and TRBJ2-3, is DAGVTQSPTHLIKTRGQQVTLRCSPISGHKSVSWYQQVLGQGPQFIFQYYEKEERGRGNFPDRFSARQFPNYSSELNVNALLLGDSALYLCASSLVGGISDTQYFGPGTRLTVL.

Comment on this clone: The CDR3 extends 3 residues past the end of the read, so its final part is completed from the germline J gene. V gene TRBV12-3 or TRBV12-4 combines with J gene TRBJ1-5, with 7 bases matching TRBD1. The CDR3 length is 15 residues. J lost 7 bases, V lost 3 bases, and 9 bases had no gene match. The CDR3 protein is CASSFSLTGEQPQHF. CDR3 DNA, as far as it was read: TGTGCCAGCAGTTTCTCCTTAACAGGGGAACAGCCC.

Of note for this clone: The observed sequence ends 3 residues before the CDR3 terminus, with the missing tail filled in from the germline J gene. V and J are TRBV19 and TRBJ2-4; possible D gene TRBD1, 6 bases. Looked up from germline, CDR1 is LNHDA and CDR2 is SQIVND (reference sequence). CDR3 length: 13 residues. The part of the CDR3 DNA that was read is TGTGCCAGTAGTAGGACAGCTAACTATGGT. It codes for CASSRTANYG. The whole CDR3 sequence reads CASSRTANYGQYF.

Concerning this clone itself: The read ends 3 residues shy of where the CDR3 ends; the end is completed using the germline J gene. The gene calls are TRBV20-1 and TRBJ2-1, with 9 bases aligning to TRBD2. Unmatched junction bases numbered 10, after V lost 4 bases and J lost 9 bases. The length of the CDR3 is 14 residues. Germline assignment: CDR1 DFQATT and CDR2 SNEGSKA (reference sequence). The CDR3 reads CSAITGTSPPEQFF. The CDR3 bases that were read are TGCAGTGCTATAACCGGGACTAGCCCTCCTGAG.